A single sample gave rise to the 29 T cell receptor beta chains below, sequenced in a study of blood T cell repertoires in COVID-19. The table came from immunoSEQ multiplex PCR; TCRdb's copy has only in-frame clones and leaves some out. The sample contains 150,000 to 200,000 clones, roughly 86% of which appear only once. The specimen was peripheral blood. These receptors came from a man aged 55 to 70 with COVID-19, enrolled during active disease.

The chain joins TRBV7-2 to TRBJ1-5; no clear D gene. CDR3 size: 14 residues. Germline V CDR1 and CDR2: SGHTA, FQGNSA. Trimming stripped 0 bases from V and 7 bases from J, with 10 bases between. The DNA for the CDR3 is TGTGCCAGCAGCTTAGCGCGGGCTGGGCAGCCCCAGCATTTT. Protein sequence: CASSLARAGQPQHF.

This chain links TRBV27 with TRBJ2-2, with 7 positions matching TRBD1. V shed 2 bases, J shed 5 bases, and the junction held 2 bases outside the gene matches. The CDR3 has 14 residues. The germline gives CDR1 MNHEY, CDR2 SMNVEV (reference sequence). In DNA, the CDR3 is TGTGCCAGCAGTTTAGTCAGGGGGACCGGGGAGCTGTTTTTT. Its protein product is CASSLVRGTGELFF.

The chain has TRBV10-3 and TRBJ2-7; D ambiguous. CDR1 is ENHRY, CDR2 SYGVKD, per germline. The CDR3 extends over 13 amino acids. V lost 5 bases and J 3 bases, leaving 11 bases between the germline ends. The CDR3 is CAISSSRLYEQYF. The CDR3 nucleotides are TGTGCCATCAGTTCGAGCAGACTCTACGAGCAGTACTTC.

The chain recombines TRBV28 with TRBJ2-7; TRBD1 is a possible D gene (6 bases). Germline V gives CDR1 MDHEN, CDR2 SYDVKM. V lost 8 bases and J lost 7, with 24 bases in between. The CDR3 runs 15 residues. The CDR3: CASSLILTGKQEQYF. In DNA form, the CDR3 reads TGTGCCAGCTCCTTGATCTTAACAGGGAAGCAGGAGCAGTACTTC.

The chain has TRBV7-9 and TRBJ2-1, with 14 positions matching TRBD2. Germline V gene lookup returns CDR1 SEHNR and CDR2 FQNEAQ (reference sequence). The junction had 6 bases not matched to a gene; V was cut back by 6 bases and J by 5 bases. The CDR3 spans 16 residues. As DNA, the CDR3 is TGTGCCAGCAGTACATGGACTAGCGGGGGGAACAATGAGCAGTTCTTC. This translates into CASSTWTSGGNNEQFF.

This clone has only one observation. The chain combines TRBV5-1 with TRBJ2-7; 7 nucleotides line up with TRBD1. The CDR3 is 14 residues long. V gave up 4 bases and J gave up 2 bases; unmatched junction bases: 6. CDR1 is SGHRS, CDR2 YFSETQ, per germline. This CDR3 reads CASSLGTVTYEQYF. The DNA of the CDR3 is TGCGCCAGCAGCCTCGGGACAGTCACCTACGAGCAGTACTTC.

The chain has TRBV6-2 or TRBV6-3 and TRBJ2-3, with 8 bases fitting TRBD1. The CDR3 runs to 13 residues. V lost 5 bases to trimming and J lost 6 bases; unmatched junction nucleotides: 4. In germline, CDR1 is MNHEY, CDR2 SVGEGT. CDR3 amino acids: CASSRQGRDTQYF. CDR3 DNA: TGTGCCAGCAGTCGACAGGGGCGGGATACGCAGTATTTT.

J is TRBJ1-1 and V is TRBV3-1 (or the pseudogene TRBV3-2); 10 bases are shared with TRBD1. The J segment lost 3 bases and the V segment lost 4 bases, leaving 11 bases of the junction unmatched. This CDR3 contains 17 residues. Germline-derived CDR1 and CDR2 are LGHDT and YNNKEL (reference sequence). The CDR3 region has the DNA TGTGCCAGCAGCCCGGGACAGGGGAAAATTTGGGACACTGAAGCTTTCTTT. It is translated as CASSPGQGKIWDTEAFF.

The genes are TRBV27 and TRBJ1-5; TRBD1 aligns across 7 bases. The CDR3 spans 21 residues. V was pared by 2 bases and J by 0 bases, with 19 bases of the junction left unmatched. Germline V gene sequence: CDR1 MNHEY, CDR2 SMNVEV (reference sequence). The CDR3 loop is CASSLAPPYRGRTASNQPQHF. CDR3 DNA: TGTGCCAGCAGTTTAGCCCCACCTTACAGGGGCCGAACTGCTAGCAATCAGCCCCAGCATTTT.

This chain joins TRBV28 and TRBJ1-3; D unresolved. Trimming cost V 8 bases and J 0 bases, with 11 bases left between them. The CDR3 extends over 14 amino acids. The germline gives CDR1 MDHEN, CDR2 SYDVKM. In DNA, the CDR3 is TGTGCCAGCGCTCCGGGTGACTCTGGAAACACCATATATTTT. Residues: CASAPGDSGNTIYF.

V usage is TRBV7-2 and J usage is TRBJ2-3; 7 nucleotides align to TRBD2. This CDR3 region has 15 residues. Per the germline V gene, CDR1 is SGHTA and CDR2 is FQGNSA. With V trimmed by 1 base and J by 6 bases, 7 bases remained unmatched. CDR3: CASSLGGRAPDTQYF. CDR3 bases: TGTGCCAGCAGCTTAGGGGGGAGGGCTCCGGATACGCAGTATTTT.

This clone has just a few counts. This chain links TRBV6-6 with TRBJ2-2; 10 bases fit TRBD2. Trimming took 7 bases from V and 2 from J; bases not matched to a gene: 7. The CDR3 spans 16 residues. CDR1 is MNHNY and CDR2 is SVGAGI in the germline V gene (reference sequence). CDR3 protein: CASNNLAGANTGELFF. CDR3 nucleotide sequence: TGTGCCAGCAACAACCTAGCGGGAGCAAACACCGGGGAGCTGTTTTTT.

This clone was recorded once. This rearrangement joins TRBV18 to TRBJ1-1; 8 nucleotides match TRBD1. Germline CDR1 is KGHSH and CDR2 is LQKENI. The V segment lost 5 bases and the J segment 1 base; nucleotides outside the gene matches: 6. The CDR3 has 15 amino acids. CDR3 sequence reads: CASSTQGQGNTEAFF. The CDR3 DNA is TGTGCCAGCTCAACACAAGGACAGGGGAACACTGAAGCTTTCTTT.

The DNA of the CDR3 is TGCGCCAGCAGCTTGGCCACCCCTCTCAGCTCCTACAATGAGCAGTTCTTC. Amino acid sequence: CASSLATPLSSYNEQFF. The gene calls are TRBV5-1 and TRBJ2-1; D remains ambiguous. Germline V gives CDR1 SGHRS, CDR2 YFSETQ. Deletions cut 0 bases from V and 0 bases from J, with 13 bases between. The length of the CDR3 is 17 residues.

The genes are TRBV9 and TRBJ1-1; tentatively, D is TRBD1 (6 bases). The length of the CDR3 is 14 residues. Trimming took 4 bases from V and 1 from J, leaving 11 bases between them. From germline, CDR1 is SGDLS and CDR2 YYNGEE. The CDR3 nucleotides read TGTGCCAGCAGCCTATCACAGGGGAACACTGAAGCTTTCTTT. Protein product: CASSLSQGNTEAFF. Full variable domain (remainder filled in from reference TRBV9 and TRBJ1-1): DSGVTQTPKHLITATGQRVTLRCSPRSGDLSVYWYQQSLDQGLQFLIQYYNGEERAKGNILERFSAQQFPDLHSELNLSSLELGDSALYFCASSLSQGNTEAFFGQGTRLTVV.

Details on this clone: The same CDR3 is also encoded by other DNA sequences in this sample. The CDR3 DNA reads TGTGCCAGCAGCTTAGTAGCGGGGGACTCCTACGAGCAGTACTTC. It specifies CASSLVAGDSYEQYF. This chain links TRBV7-2 with TRBJ2-7; 9 bases map to TRBD2. Trimming cost V 1 base and J 0 bases; bases outside gene matches: 1. Germline V gene lookup returns CDR1 SGHTA and CDR2 FQGNSA. The length of the CDR3 is 15 residues.

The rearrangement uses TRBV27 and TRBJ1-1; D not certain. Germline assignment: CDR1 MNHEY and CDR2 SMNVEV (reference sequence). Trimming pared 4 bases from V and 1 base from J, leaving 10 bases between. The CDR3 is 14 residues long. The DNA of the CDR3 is TGTGCCAGCAGTTGGGGAGTTACGAACACTGAAGCTTTCTTT. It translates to CASSWGVTNTEAFF.

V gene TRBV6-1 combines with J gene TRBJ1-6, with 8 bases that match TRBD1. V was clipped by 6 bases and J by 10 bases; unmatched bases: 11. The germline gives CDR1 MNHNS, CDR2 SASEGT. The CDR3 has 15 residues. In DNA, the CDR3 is TGTGCCAGCAGACCATCCACAGGGGGAAGGTCACCCCTCCACTTT. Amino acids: CASRPSTGGRSPLHF.

CDR3 residues: CASSPTGLPYNEQFF. In nucleotides, the CDR3 is TGCGCCAGCAGTCCTACAGGGTTACCTTACAATGAGCAGTTCTTC. V gene TRBV5-1 combines with J gene TRBJ2-1; TRBD1 might be the D (6 bases). With 5 bases removed from V and 4 bases from J, the gap between germline ends came to 16 bases. CDR3 length equals 15 residues. CDR1 is SGHRS, CDR2 YFSETQ, per germline.

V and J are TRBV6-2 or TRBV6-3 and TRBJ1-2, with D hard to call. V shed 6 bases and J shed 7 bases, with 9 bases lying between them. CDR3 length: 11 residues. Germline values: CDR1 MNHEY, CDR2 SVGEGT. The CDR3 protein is CASSLTGGYTF. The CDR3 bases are TGTGCCAGCAGCCTAACCGGTGGCTACACCTTC.

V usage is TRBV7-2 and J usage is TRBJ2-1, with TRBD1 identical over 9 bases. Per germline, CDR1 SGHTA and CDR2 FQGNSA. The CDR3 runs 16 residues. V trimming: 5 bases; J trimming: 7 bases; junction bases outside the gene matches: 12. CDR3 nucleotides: TGTGCCAGCAGCCCAGAGGGGACAGGGTTTAAGAATGAGCAGTTCTTC. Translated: CASSPEGTGFKNEQFF.

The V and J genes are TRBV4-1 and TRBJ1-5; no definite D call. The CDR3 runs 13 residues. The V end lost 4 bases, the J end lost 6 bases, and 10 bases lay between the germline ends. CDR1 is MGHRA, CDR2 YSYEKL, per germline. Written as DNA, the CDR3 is TGCGCCAGCAGCCTGAACTTTGGTCAGCCCCAGCATTTT. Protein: CASSLNFGQPQHF.

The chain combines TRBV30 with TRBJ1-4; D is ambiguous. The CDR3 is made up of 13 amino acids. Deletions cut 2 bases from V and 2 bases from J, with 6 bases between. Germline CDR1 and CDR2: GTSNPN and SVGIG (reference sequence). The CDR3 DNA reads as TGTGCCTGGAGTTCGGTCACTAATGAAAAACTGTTTTTT. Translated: CAWSSVTNEKLFF.

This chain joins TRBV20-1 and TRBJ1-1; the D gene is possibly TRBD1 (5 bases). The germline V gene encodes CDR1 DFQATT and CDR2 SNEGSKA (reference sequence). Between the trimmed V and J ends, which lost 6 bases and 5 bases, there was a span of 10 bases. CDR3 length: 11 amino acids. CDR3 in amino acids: CSAKGRTEAFF. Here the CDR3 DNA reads TGCAGTGCCAAGGGGCGAACTGAAGCTTTCTTT.

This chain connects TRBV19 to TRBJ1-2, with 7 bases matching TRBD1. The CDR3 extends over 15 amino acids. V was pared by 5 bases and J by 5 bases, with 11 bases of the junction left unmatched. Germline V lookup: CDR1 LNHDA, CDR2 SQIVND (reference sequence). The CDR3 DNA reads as TGTGCCAGTAGTGAACCGGGACAGCGGAGATATGGCTACACCTTC. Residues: CASSEPGQRRYGYTF.

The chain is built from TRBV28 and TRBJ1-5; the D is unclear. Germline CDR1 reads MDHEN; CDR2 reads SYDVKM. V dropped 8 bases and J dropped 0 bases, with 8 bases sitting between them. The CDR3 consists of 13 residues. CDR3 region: CASGRNSNQPQHF. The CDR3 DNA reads TGTGCCAGCGGGCGTAATAGCAATCAGCCCCAGCATTTT.

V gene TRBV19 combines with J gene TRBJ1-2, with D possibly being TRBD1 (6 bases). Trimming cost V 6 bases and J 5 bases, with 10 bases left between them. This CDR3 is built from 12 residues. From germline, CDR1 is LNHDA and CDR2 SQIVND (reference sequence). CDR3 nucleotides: TGTGCCAGTAGGATACAGGGTTATGGCTACACCTTC. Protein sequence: CASRIQGYGYTF.

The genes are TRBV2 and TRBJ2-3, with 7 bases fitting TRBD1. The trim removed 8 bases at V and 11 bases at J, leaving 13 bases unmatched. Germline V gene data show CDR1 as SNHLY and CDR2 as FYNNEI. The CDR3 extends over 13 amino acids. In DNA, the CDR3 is TGTGCCAGCGGAGACAACAGGGGTATCCGGCAGTATTTT. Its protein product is CASGDNRGIRQYF.

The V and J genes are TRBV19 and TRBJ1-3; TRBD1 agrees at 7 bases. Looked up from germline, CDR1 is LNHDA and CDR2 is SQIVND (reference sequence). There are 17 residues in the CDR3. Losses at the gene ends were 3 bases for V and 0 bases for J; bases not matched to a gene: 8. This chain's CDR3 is CASSMSQGTVSGNTIYF. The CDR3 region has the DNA TGTGCCAGTAGTATGTCACAGGGGACAGTCTCTGGAAACACCATATATTTT.